These 16 T cell receptor beta chains came from one sample sequenced in a study of T cell responses to AZD1222 COVID-19 vaccine. Clones were read by immunoSEQ multiplex PCR, and TCRdb kept only the in-frame ones, dropping some. Found here are around 72,000 clones, around 87% of them singletons; the top ten hold nearly 25%. The sequenced sample was peripheral blood, obtained on day 0 of AZD1222 vaccination. The receptors here all came from an adult in good health.

The chain joins TRBV6-2 or TRBV6-3 to TRBJ1-5; D possibly corresponds to TRBD1 (5 bases). The CDR3 runs to 14 residues. Trimming shortened V by 2 bases and J by 6 bases, and 11 bases separated the two germline ends. Germline CDR1 is MNHEY and CDR2 is SVGEGT. The CDR3 loop reads CASSYIQGGQPQHF. The CDR3 coding sequence is TGTGCCAGCAGTTACATCCAGGGAGGTCAGCCCCAGCATTTT.

V and J are TRBV4-2 and TRBJ1-1; D is unresolved. Germline CDR1 reads LGHNA; CDR2 reads YNFKEQ. CDR3 length: 14 amino acids. Trimming took 1 base from V and 0 from J, leaving 6 bases between them. The CDR3 bases are TGTGCCAGCAGCCAAGGATCAATGAACACTGAAGCTTTCTTT. Translated: CASSQGSMNTEAFF.

The CDR3 region has the DNA TGTGCCAGCAGCCCACAGGGTGGGAGCACTGAAGCTTTCTTT. Protein product: CASSPQGGSTEAFF. V is TRBV5-5 and J is TRBJ1-1; TRBD1 might be the D (6 bases). In germline, CDR1 is SGHKS, CDR2 YYEKEE (reference sequence). Trimming removed 4 bases from V and 4 bases from J, with 14 bases in between. The length of the CDR3 is 14 residues.

The rearrangement joins TRBV6-2 or TRBV6-3 to TRBJ1-4; perhaps TRBD1 as D (6 bases). V gave up 4 bases and J gave up 7 bases, with 13 bases separating them. Germline V gene sequence: CDR1 MNHEY, CDR2 SVGEGT. The CDR3 extends over 14 amino acids. The CDR3, as DNA: TGTGCCAGCAGTTCCGGGACACCGGGTGAAAAACTGTTTTTT. It encodes CASSSGTPGEKLFF.

This clone has more than one count but fewer than ten. The rearrangement joins TRBV4-1 to TRBJ2-2; D is uncertain. CDR1 and CDR2 (germline): MGHRA, YSYEKL. The V and J ends lost 0 bases and 3 bases respectively, with 11 bases between them. This CDR3 is 16 amino acids long. The CDR3 DNA sequence: TGCGCCAGCAGCCAAGAATCGGGTCGGGACACCGGGGAGCTGTTTTTT. Translation: CASSQESGRDTGELFF.

The chain links TRBV5-8 to TRBJ2-4; D call uncertain. The CDR3 runs to 15 residues. The germline V and J ends were trimmed by 2 bases and 1 base, with 10 bases remaining between them. Germline V lookup: CDR1 SGHTS, CDR2 YDEGEE. The CDR3 nucleotides are TGTGCCAGCAGCTTAGACAACCTCGCCAAAAACATTCAGTACTTC. Its translation: CASSLDNLAKNIQYF.

This clone was observed once. DNA for the CDR3: TGTGCCAGCTCAAAAGTCAACAATGAGCAGTTCTTC. Protein: CASSKVNNEQFF. This rearrangement joins TRBV18 to TRBJ2-1; D not certain. Germline values: CDR1 KGHSH, CDR2 LQKENI. The CDR3 is 12 amino acids. The germline V and J ends were trimmed by 5 bases and 5 bases, with 7 bases remaining between them.

J is TRBJ1-5 and V is TRBV11-2; D is ambiguous. V gave up 0 bases and J gave up 4 bases, with 7 bases separating them. The CDR3 has 14 residues. The germline gives CDR1 SGHAT, CDR2 FQNNGV. The CDR3 DNA sequence: TGTGCCAGCAGCTTAGATGTCAATAATCAGCCCCAGCATTTT. Protein sequence: CASSLDVNNQPQHF.

The DNA of the CDR3 is TGTGCCAGCAGCTTGGGGGCTCGGCGGGGGGATACGCAGTATTTT. The encoded protein is CASSLGARRGDTQYF. The V call is TRBV5-4, the J call TRBJ2-3; 7 nucleotides align to TRBD2. The germline gives CDR1 SGHNT, CDR2 YYREEE (reference sequence). V dropped 0 bases and J dropped 6; count of bases not matched to a gene: 7. There are 15 residues in the CDR3.

The chain employs TRBV5-1 and TRBJ2-1, with 10 bases fitting TRBD2. The trim removed 4 bases at V and 0 bases at J, leaving 4 bases unmatched. The CDR3 runs 16 residues. Germline V lookup: CDR1 SGHRS, CDR2 YFSETQ. The CDR3 DNA follows: TGCGCCAGCAGCAGGACTAGCGGCAGCTCCTACAATGAGCAGTTCTTC. It specifies CASSRTSGSSYNEQFF.

The chain has TRBV5-1 and TRBJ1-4; weak D call: TRBD1 (5 bases). V was clipped by 0 bases and J by 8 bases, with 11 bases between them. The germline gives CDR1 SGHRS, CDR2 YFSETQ. The CDR3 consists of 14 residues. The CDR3 DNA follows: TGCGCCAGCAGCTTGGTCGGGGGAGGGGAAAAACTGTTTTTT. Its protein product is CASSLVGGGEKLFF.

The chain joins TRBV5-6 to TRBJ1-1; D gene unclear. CDR1 and CDR2 (germline): SGHDT, YYEEEE. Trimming shortened V by 1 base and J by 1 base, and 8 bases separated the two germline ends. This CDR3 has 14 amino acids. The CDR3 DNA is TGTGCCAGCAGCTTGTTTGCGGGGAACACTGAAGCTTTCTTT. This translates into CASSLFAGNTEAFF. Using reference TRBV5-6 and TRBJ1-1 for the parts outside the CDR3, the full variable domain is DAGVTQSPTHLIKTRGQQVTLRCSPKSGHDTVSWYQQALGQGPQFIFQYYEEEERQRGNFPDRFSGHQFPNYSSELNVNALLLGDSALYLCASSLFAGNTEAFFGQGTRLTVV.

This chain connects TRBV19 to TRBJ2-3; D gene ambiguous. The CDR3 contains 14 residues. Germline loops: CDR1 LNHDA, CDR2 SQIVND (reference sequence). Trimming took off 6 bases at V and 0 bases at J, with 10 bases between the two ends. Here the CDR3 reads CASSATASTDTQYF. The CDR3 nucleotides read TGTGCCAGTAGCGCGACGGCTAGCACAGATACGCAGTATTTT.

The chain employs TRBV5-8 and TRBJ2-1; weak D call: TRBD1 (5 bases). The germline V and J ends were trimmed by 0 bases and 8 bases, with 24 bases remaining between them. Germline CDR1 is SGHTS and CDR2 is YDEGEE. The CDR3 length is 18 residues. CDR3 DNA sequence: TGTGCCAGCAGCTTGGGACAGACCTTTGGCCTCCGCGGCGATGAGCAGTTCTTC. Its protein product is CASSLGQTFGLRGDEQFF.

This rearrangement joins TRBV28 to TRBJ1-2; no firm D call. The germline V and J ends were trimmed by 6 bases and 0 bases, with 11 bases remaining between them. Germline loops: CDR1 MDHEN, CDR2 SYDVKM. The CDR3 covers 14 residues. CDR3 residues: CASRGSLANYGYTF. Written as DNA, the CDR3 is TGTGCCAGCAGGGGTTCCCTAGCTAACTATGGCTACACCTTC.

The chain recombines TRBV5-6 with TRBJ1-2; D gene uncertain. V was cut by 2 bases and J by 4 bases, with 6 bases left in between. The CDR3 loop spans 12 amino acids. Germline CDR1 is SGHDT and CDR2 is YYEEEE. In nucleotides, the CDR3 is TGTGCCAGCAGCTTCGACATCTATGGCTACACCTTC. Translation gives CASSFDIYGYTF.